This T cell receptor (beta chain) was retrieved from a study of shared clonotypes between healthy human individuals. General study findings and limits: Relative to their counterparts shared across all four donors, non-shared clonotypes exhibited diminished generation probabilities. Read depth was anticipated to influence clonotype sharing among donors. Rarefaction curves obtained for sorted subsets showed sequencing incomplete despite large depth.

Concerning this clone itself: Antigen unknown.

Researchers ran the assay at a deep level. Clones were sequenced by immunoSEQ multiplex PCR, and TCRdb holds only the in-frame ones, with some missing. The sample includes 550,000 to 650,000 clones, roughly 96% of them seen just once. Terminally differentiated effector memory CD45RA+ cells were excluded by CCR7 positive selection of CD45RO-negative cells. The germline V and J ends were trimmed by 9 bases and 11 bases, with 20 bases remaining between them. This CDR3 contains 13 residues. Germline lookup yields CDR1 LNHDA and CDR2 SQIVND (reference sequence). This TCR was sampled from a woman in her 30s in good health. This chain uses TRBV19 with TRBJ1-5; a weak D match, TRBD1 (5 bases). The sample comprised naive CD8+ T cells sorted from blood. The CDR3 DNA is TGTGCCAGCACCTCAGAGGGGTACTCGGCCCAGCATTTT. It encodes CASTSEGYSAQHF.